This T cell receptor (beta chain) was profiled in a study of blood T cells in healthy people across ages. Per sample, at least 5.5 micrograms of total RNA were extracted. For the second PCR, which ran for 7 to 11 cycles, a sample-barcoded 5' primer and a J-beta primer mix were used. MiXCR, applied by TCRdb to the 5' RACE reads, yields one record per CDR3 protein. The sample records about 1 million distinct CDR3 sequences, 20% to 25% being singletons. The CDR3 is 14 residues long. Germline assignment: CDR1 MGHRA and CDR2 YSYEKL. The sample was also reused in another study, on T cells of mothers and their children.

The receptor's source is a girl aged 2 to 9 in good health. This chain connects TRBV4-1 to TRBJ2-5, with TRBD2 matching over 12 bases. The DNA end is more similar to TRBJ2-7, so the J call may be wrong. The specimen was blood. The CDR3 nucleotides are TGCGCCAGCACCCCGACTAGCGGGAGCTACGAGCAGTACTTC. It is translated as CASTPTSGSYEQYF.